This T cell receptor (beta chain) was profiled in a study of T cell responses to AZD1222 COVID-19 vaccine. Trimming shortened V by 6 bases and J by 10 bases, and 6 bases separated the two germline ends. Germline values: CDR1 SNHLY, CDR2 FYNNEI. The CDR3 runs to 9 residues. The protocol was immunoSEQ multiplex PCR, while the TCRdb copy is restricted to in-frame clones and leaves out a portion. The sample has over 45,000 clones, 80% to 90% seen once. The input for sequencing was peripheral blood, taken 28 days after the second AZD1222 dose. This chain connects TRBV2 to TRBJ1-2; no firm D call. This sequence was found in an adult who received the AZD1222 COVID-19 vaccine. The CDR3 DNA follows: TGTGCCAGCAGGGCGACCTACACCTTC. Translated, it gives CASRATYTF.